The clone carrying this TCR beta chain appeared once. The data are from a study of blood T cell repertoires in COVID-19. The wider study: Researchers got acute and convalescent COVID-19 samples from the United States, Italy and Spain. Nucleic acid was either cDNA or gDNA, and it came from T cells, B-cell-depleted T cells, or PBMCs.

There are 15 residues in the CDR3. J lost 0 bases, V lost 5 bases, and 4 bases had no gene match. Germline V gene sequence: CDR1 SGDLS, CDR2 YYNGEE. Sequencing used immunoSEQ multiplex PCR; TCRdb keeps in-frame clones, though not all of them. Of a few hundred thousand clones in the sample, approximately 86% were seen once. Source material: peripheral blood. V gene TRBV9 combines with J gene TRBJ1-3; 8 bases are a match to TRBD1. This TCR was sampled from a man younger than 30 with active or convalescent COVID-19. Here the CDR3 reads CASSRQGNSGNTIYF. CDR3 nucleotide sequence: TGTGCCAGCAGTCGACAGGGGAACTCTGGAAACACCATATATTTT.